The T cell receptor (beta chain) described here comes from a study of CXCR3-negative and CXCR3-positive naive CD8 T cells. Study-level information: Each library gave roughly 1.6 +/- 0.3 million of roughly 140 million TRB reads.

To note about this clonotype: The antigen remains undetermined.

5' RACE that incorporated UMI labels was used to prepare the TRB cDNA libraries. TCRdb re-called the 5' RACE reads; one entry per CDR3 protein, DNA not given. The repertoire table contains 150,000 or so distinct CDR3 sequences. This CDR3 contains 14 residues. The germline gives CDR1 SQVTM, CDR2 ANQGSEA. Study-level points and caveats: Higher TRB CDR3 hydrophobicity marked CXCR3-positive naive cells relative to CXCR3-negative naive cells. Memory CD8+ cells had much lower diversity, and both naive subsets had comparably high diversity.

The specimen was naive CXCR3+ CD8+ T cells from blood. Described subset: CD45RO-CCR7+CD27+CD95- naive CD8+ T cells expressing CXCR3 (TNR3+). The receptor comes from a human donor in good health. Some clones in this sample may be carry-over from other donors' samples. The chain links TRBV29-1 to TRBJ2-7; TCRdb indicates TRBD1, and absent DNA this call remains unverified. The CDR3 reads CSVEVTGGNYEQYF.